Listed below are T cell receptor beta chains from one sample, sequenced in a study of T cells after yellow fever vaccination. One entry per CDR3 protein results from TCRdb running MiXCR on the 5' RACE reads. The sample lists 620,000 or so distinct CDR3 sequences; 9% to 15% were seen once. The material was PBMCs, obtained on the day of the yellow fever booster vaccination. These receptors all stem from a man between 25 and 39 years old who received the YFV17D yellow fever vaccine. Both conserved end residues are part of each CDR3. A D gene is named only where the DNA matches it firmly. The size field is filled for only some rows; it gives once, few, many or a size class.

>TRBJ2-3|TRBV4-3|-|-
CASSQMTYPPDTQYF
TGCGCCAGCAGCCAAATGACCTACCCCCCAGATACGCAGTATTTT
>TRBJ2-7|TRBV6-1|-|-
CASTYPGSSVYEEYF
TGTGCCAGCACCTACCCGGGGTCTTCTGTGTACGAGGAGTACTTC
>TRBJ2-7|TRBV4-2|few|TRBD1
CASSQGSHRPGQGKYEQYF
TGTGCCAGCAGCCAAGGCTCCCACAGGCCCGGACAGGGGAAGTACGAGCAGTACTTC
>TRBJ2-3|TRBV5-4|few|TRBD1
CASSGWGQVTDTQYF
TGTGCCAGCAGTGGGTGGGGACAGGTCACAGATACGCAGTATTTT
>TRBJ2-3|TRBV5-4|-|TRBD2
CASSLRREYQTDTQYF
TGTGCCAGCAGCTTGCGGCGGGAGTATCAGACAGATACGCAGTATTTT
>TRBJ2-7|TRBV10-3|-|TRBD1
CAINRDRGYEQYF
TGTGCCATCAATCGGGACAGGGGTTACGAGCAGTACTTC
>TRBJ2-1|TRBV24-1|many|-
CATSDPGYNEQFF
TGTGCCACCAGTGACCCTGGGTACAATGAGCAGTTCTTC
>TRBJ2-5|TRBV19|few|-
CASSIVNWPLAGETQYF
TGTGCCAGTAGTATAGTCAACTGGCCGCTTGCAGGAGAGACCCAGTACTTC
>TRBJ2-7|TRBV14|-|TRBD1
CASSQASGGHFYEQYF
TGTGCCAGCAGCCAAGCGTCAGGGGGACATTTCTACGAGCAGTACTTC
>TRBJ2-5|TRBV21-1|few|-
CASISPGLPFLTQYF
TGTGCCAGCATCTCCCCGGGACTACCTTTTTTGACCCAGTACTTC
>TRBJ1-1|TRBV20-1|-|-
CSAKVDGMGTEAFF
TGCAGTGCTAAAGTCGACGGGATGGGCACTGAAGCTTTCTTT
>TRBJ1-6|TRBV18|-|-
CASSLSNNSPLHF
TGTGCCAGCTCACTATCGAACAATTCACCCCTCCACTTT
>TRBJ2-1|TRBV20-1|few|TRBD2
CSAEGGPDNEQFF
TGCAGTGCGGAGGGAGGGCCGGACAATGAGCAGTTCTTC
>TRBJ2-3|TRBV20-1|-|-
CSARESVTDTQYF
TGCAGTGCTAGAGAGAGCGTCACAGATACGCAGTATTTT
>TRBJ1-5|TRBV25-1|-|-
CASSHPVGGYQPQHF
TGTGCCAGCAGTCACCCCGTTGGAGGCTATCAGCCCCAGCATTTT
>TRBJ2-6|TRBV7-2|-|TRBD1
CASRRDRGMRGANVLTF
TGTGCCAGCAGACGGGACAGGGGAATGCGGGGGGCCAACGTCCTGACTTTC
>TRBJ2-7|TRBV5-4|-|TRBD2
CASSLTGRFSEQYF
TGTGCCAGCAGCTTGACCGGGAGGTTTTCCGAGCAGTACTTC
>TRBJ2-1|TRBV7-9|few|-
CASSPSRGVEQFF
TGTGCCAGCAGCCCGAGTCGCGGAGTCGAGCAGTTCTTC
>TRBJ2-2|TRBV11-2|-|TRBD1
CASSFVGQGTRELFF
TGTGCCAGCAGCTTTGTCGGACAGGGAACCCGGGAGCTGTTTTTT
>TRBJ2-7|TRBV28|-|-
CASSPVGEQYF
TGTGCCAGCAGTCCCGTGGGCGAGCAGTACTTC
>TRBJ2-1|TRBV4-3|-|-
CASSQDHVGPLWNEQFF
TGCGCCAGCAGCCAAGATCATGTGGGACCTCTGTGGAATGAGCAGTTCTTC
>TRBJ2-7|TRBV5-1|-|-
CASSLDSSTYEQYF
TGCGCCAGCAGCTTAGACAGCTCTACCTACGAGCAGTACTTC
>TRBJ2-7|TRBV5-1|few|-
CASSSRQGGHEQYF
TGCGCCAGCAGCTCGCGACAGGGAGGCCACGAGCAGTACTTC
>TRBJ1-3|TRBV6-5|-|-
CASSYTLPGHSSGNTIYF
TGTGCCAGCAGTTACACCCTTCCGGGACATAGCTCTGGAAACACCATATATTTT
>TRBJ1-1|TRBV29-1|-|TRBD1
CSVENSRGRNTEAFF
TGCAGCGTTGAAAACTCCAGGGGGCGGAACACTGAAGCTTTCTTT
>TRBJ2-7|TRBV25-1|-|-
CASSGIWGSYEQYF
TGTGCCAGCAGTGGGATTTGGGGCTCCTACGAGCAGTACTTC
>TRBJ2-2|TRBV11-2|-|TRBD2
CASSREVAGELFF
TGTGCCAGCAGCCGGGAGGTTGCCGGGGAGCTGTTTTTT
>TRBJ2-2|TRBV5-4|-|-
CASSRLQGNTGELFF
TGTGCCAGCAGTAGATTGCAGGGGAACACCGGGGAGCTGTTTTTT
>TRBJ1-1|TRBV5-1|few|-
CASGYGNTEAFF
TGCGCCAGCGGTTACGGGAACACTGAAGCTTTCTTT
>TRBJ2-5|TRBV29-1|many|-
CSAGPQETQYF
TGCAGCGCAGGACCCCAGGAGACCCAGTACTTC
>TRBJ2-7|TRBV28|-|TRBD2
CASTFSGRTYEQYF
TGTGCCAGCACCTTTAGCGGGAGGACCTACGAGCAGTACTTC
>TRBJ1-2|TRBV30|few|-
CAWTGVYGYTF
TGTGCCTGGACAGGAGTCTATGGCTACACCTTC
>TRBJ1-2|TRBV7-8|-|-
CASSVQGTYGYTF
TGTGCCAGCAGCGTACAAGGAACCTATGGCTACACCTTC